This T cell receptor beta chain was sequenced for a study of blood T cell repertoires in COVID-19. Study-wide background: Donors in the United States, Italy and Spain gave samples during acute or convalescent COVID-19. T cells, B-cell-depleted T cells, or PBMCs supplied cDNA or gDNA.

This clone showed up just once. Original data processing: Estimation of nucleated cell counts relied on the amplification of reference gene primers. Libraries were prepared by immunoSEQ multiplex PCR; TCRdb keeps only in-frame clonotypes and omits some of them. V, J and clone size derive from that table, while D and trimming were established from the DNA sequence. The sample records more than 50,000 clones, 74% being singletons. Per germline, CDR1 SQVTM and CDR2 ANQGSEA. This CDR3 spans 13 amino acids. V lost 5 bases to trimming and J lost 2 bases; unmatched junction nucleotides: 3. The chain links TRBV29-1 to TRBJ1-5; 7 bases line up with TRBD1. This receptor was identified in a woman aged 80 or older with acute or convalescent COVID-19. Source material: peripheral blood. DNA of the CDR3: TGCAGCGTTTCCGACAGGGGCAATCAGCCCCAGCATTTT. Translated, it gives CSVSDRGNQPQHF. The full variable domain, completed using reference TRBV29-1 and TRBJ1-5, is SAVISQKPSRDICQRGTSLTIQCQVDSQVTMMFWYRQQPGQSLTLIATANQGSEATYESGFVIDKFPISRPNLTFSTLTVSNMSPEDSSIYLCSVSDRGNQPQHFGDGTRLSIL.